The present entry profiles one T cell receptor (beta chain) with its context. The CDR3 length is 12 residues. Germline V CDR1 and CDR2: WSHSY, SAAADI. V was trimmed by 8 bases and J by 3 bases, leaving 10 bases between them. This sample stems from a study of shared clonotypes between healthy human individuals. For the study at large: Three plates each covered CD4 naive and memory; CD8 naive two, CD8 memory one.

The assay was immunoSEQ multiplex PCR, and TCRdb's table has in-frame clones only and misses some. The sample consists of over 2 million clones, about 95% of them appearing once. Negatively enriched CD4+ T cells were divided by CD45RA into naive and memory. The sequencing input was naive CD4+ T cells sorted from blood. Subset in this sample: CD45RA+ positively selected. V and J are TRBV10-2 and TRBJ1-1; no definite D call. This clonotype was obtained from a man aged 18 to 29 in good health. The CDR3 DNA reads TGCGCCAGCGGAGCGAGGGACACTGAAGCTTTCTTT. As protein: CASGARDTEAFF.